This TCR beta chain was sequenced for a study of radiation and T cells in renal cell carcinoma. This clone was detected a few times. This table comes from immunoSEQ multiplex PCR, and its TCRdb copy is limited to in-frame clones, with some not included. The sample records about 78,000 clones, 80% to 90% being singletons. The time point was: blood 4 weeks post-SBRT, at nephrectomy. Stated treatment: 15 Gy SBRT to primary tumor, nephrectomy 4 weeks later. Nephrectomy followed 15 Gy stereotactic body radiation by 4 weeks. The patient's renal cell carcinoma had clear cell pathology. The TCR was taken from a woman aged 70-85 years with renal cell carcinoma. The sample was blood, taken from a patient whose treatment included radiotherapy and nephrectomy.

The DNA for the CDR3 is TGCAGCGTTGACAGGGGGAACACCGGGGAGCTGTTTTTT. This sequence encodes CSVDRGNTGELFF. The chain has TRBV29-1 and TRBJ2-2; D might be TRBD1 (6 bases). V lost 3 bases to trimming and J lost 1 base, with 6 bases between them. The CDR3 consists of 13 residues. Germline CDR1 and CDR2: SQVTM and ANQGSEA.